A single T cell receptor beta chain is shown here with its context. The antigen is not known. This specimen comes from a study of STAT3 mutations in large granular lymphocyte leukemia. Study in general: More than half of T-LGLL patients received immunosuppressive therapy.

TCRbeta libraries averaged about 40,773 productive templates per sample. TCRdb's copy holds only in-frame clones and misses some; the assay was immunoSEQ multiplex PCR. The sample contains about 42,000 clones, about three quarters of which appear only once. General study findings and limits: In T-cell large granular lymphocyte leukemia, about half of patients showed multiple immunodominant subclonotypes. TCR clonotype switching after therapy occurred in about 35% of the 18 patients.

This sequence was found in a human donor with T large granular lymphocyte leukemia. Some clones in this sample may be carry-over from other donors' samples. The sequencing input was PBMCs.

The CDR3 region is CASRGRVEEKLFF. In nucleotides, the CDR3 is TGCGCCAGCAGAGGACGGGTGGAAGAAAAACTGTTTTTT. The chain carries TRBV5-1 and TRBJ1-4; D is ambiguous. Looked up from germline, CDR1 is SGHRS and CDR2 is YFSETQ. The CDR3 runs 13 residues. Trimming took off 5 bases at V and 8 bases at J, with 13 bases between the two ends.